A single sample is the source of the 30 T cell receptor beta chains below, sequenced in a study of glioma-infiltrating T cells after dendritic cell vaccination. The time point here: after dendritic cell vaccination, including at tumor progression/relapse. Assay: immunoSEQ multiplex PCR; the TCRdb copy retains only in-frame clones and omits some. The data show about 87,000 clones, with roughly four fifths seen just once and under 8% held by the top ten. The input for sequencing was blood, taken after dendritic cell vaccination. All receptors derive from a human donor with glioblastoma.

The rearrangement uses TRBV11-1 and TRBJ2-2; 7 positions agree with TRBD1. Germline V gene data show CDR1 as SGHAT and CDR2 as FQDESV (reference sequence). The CDR3 contains 16 residues. V dropped 5 bases and J dropped 1; count of bases not matched to a gene: 7. CDR3 residues: CASSGRRDRNTGELFF. Here the CDR3 DNA reads TGTGCCAGCAGCGGGCGCCGGGACAGGAACACCGGGGAGCTGTTTTTT.

This clone was counted a few times. This chain's CDR3 is CASNGQNGNTIYF. In DNA, the CDR3 is TGTGCCAGCAACGGACAGAATGGGAACACCATATATTTT. This chain uses TRBV6-5 with TRBJ1-3; tentatively, D is TRBD1 (6 bases). The CDR3 contains 13 residues. V gave up 7 bases and J gave up 7 bases, with 14 bases separating them. The germline CDR1 and CDR2 sequences are MNHEY and SVGAGI.

This chain connects TRBV6-1 to TRBJ2-7; TRBD1 agrees at 10 bases. Unmatched junction bases numbered 9, after V lost 5 bases and J lost 5 bases. The V gene's germline CDR1 is MNHNS and CDR2 SASEGT. This CDR3 contains 15 residues. The CDR3 spells CASSTDRGPGNEQYF. CDR3 DNA: TGTGCCAGCAGTACCGACAGGGGGCCTGGGAACGAGCAGTACTTC.

The rearrangement links TRBV19 to TRBJ1-1, with 8 nucleotides matching TRBD1. CDR1 LNHDA and CDR2 SQIVND come from the germline V gene (reference sequence). CDR3 length equals 13 residues. Losses at the gene ends were 10 bases for V and 4 bases for J; bases not matched to a gene: 8. CDR3 nucleotide sequence: TGTGCCACCACGACAGGGGTAGGCACTGAAGCTTTCTTT. Protein product: CATTTGVGTEAFF.

The chain uses TRBV4-1 and TRBJ1-3; D gene ambiguous. Trimming shortened V by 1 base and J by 1 base, and 14 bases separated the two germline ends. The CDR3 spans 17 residues. Germline CDR1 is MGHRA and CDR2 is YSYEKL. In nucleotides, the CDR3 is TGCGCCAGCAGCCAAGTAACAGAAACTAGTTCTGGAAACACCATATATTTT. The encoded protein is CASSQVTETSSGNTIYF.

The genes are TRBV6-1 and TRBJ2-5; tentative D call: TRBD1 (5 bases). Germline CDR1 is MNHNS and CDR2 is SASEGT. The V end lost 0 bases, the J end lost 4 bases, and 21 bases lay between the germline ends. The CDR3 runs to 18 residues. The CDR3 protein is CASSEAFQGVRFGETQYF. CDR3 coding DNA: TGTGCCAGCAGTGAAGCTTTTCAAGGGGTACGGTTTGGAGAGACCCAGTACTTC.

Here the CDR3 reads CASREVGELFF. The DNA of the CDR3 is TGCGCCAGCAGGGAGGTAGGGGAGCTGTTTTTT. The rearrangement uses TRBV5-1 and TRBJ2-2; D may be TRBD2 (5 bases). Trimming left V 5 bases short and J 8 bases short, with 7 bases between. Germline V gives CDR1 SGHRS, CDR2 YFSETQ. This CDR3 has 11 amino acids.

This clone was counted only a few times. Other DNA sequences in this specimen translate into the identical CDR3. V is TRBV19 and J is TRBJ1-4, with D possibly being TRBD1 (5 bases). CDR3 length equals 14 residues. Germline V gene data show CDR1 as LNHDA and CDR2 as SQIVND (reference sequence). The ends were cut back, 6 bases at V and 4 bases at J, with 12 bases in the middle. CDR3 nucleotide sequence: TGTGCCAGTAGCCGAGACAGAGTTAATGAAAAACTGTTTTTT. The encoded protein is CASSRDRVNEKLFF.

The V and J genes are TRBV30 and TRBJ1-6; no clear D gene. Germline V lookup: CDR1 GTSNPN, CDR2 SVGIG (reference sequence). This CDR3 spans 13 amino acids. Trimming stripped 1 base from V and 7 bases from J, with 8 bases between. CDR3 amino acids: CAWSEMGNSPLHF. The CDR3 DNA reads TGTGCCTGGAGTGAGATGGGCAATTCACCCCTCCACTTT.

The CDR3 region is CASSYRGDTGELFF. CDR3 sequence (DNA): TGTGCCAGCAGCTACAGGGGTGATACCGGGGAGCTGTTTTTT. The genes are TRBV9 and TRBJ2-2, with TRBD1 matching over 7 bases. The trim removed 4 bases at V and 5 bases at J, leaving 5 bases unmatched. CDR1 and CDR2 from the germline V gene are SGDLS and YYNGEE. The length of the CDR3 is 14 residues.

This chain links TRBV6-5 with TRBJ2-2, with a weak D call TRBD2 (5 bases). The CDR3 has 14 residues. Germline CDR1 and CDR2: MNHEY and SVGAGI. V gave up 6 bases and J gave up 3 bases, with 11 bases separating them. CDR3 nucleotides: TGTGCCAGCAGGCAAACCGGGGACACCGGGGAGCTGTTTTTT. This gives the protein CASRQTGDTGELFF.

The rearrangement uses TRBV12-5 and TRBJ1-4; 9 positions match TRBD1. Germline V lookup: CDR1 LGHNT, CDR2 FRNRAP. The CDR3 has 19 amino acids. Trimming removed 7 bases from V and 0 bases from J; junction bases left unmatched: 15. This chain's CDR3 is CASAHREGTGISTNEKLFF. As DNA, the CDR3 is TGTGCTAGTGCCCACCGAGAAGGGACAGGGATCTCAACTAATGAAAAACTGTTTTTT.

In DNA, the CDR3 is TGTGCCAGCAGCGTAGACAGGGGGGCCCACGAGCAGTACTTC. Translating gives CASSVDRGAHEQYF. The chain recombines TRBV9 with TRBJ2-7; 8 bases align to TRBD1. Germline assignment: CDR1 SGDLS and CDR2 YYNGEE. The CDR3 has 14 amino acids. The V and J ends lost 0 bases and 5 bases, in that order; junction bases with no gene match: 4.

The gene calls are TRBV23-1 and TRBJ1-5; 10 nucleotides agree with TRBD1. TRBV23-1 is an ORF, and what it does is uncertain. V lost 2 bases to trimming and J lost 2 bases; unmatched junction nucleotides: 6. The CDR3 runs 17 residues. CDR3 sequence (DNA): TGCGCCAGCAGTCAAGGGGACAGGGGAAGGGGCAATCAGCCCCAGCATTTT. Translation: CASSQGDRGRGNQPQHF.

CDR3 loop: CASSYRDRGAYEQYF. DNA for the CDR3: TGTGCCAGCAGTTACCGGGACAGGGGGGCCTACGAGCAGTACTTC. The rearrangement uses TRBV6-5 and TRBJ2-7, with TRBD1 identical over 11 bases. CDR1 and CDR2 from the germline V gene are MNHEY and SVGAGI. CDR3 length: 15 amino acids. J gave up 2 bases and V 2 bases, and 2 bases lay outside the gene matches.

V usage is TRBV19 and J usage is TRBJ1-2; 7 bases map to TRBD1. This CDR3 region has 11 residues. Germline V gene lookup returns CDR1 LNHDA and CDR2 SQIVND (reference sequence). Germline trimming cut 10 bases from V and 14 bases from J; bases unmatched to any gene: 13. As DNA, the CDR3 is TGTGCCATCCAGAAGGGGGACAGAAGGACCTTC. Translation gives CAIQKGDRRTF.

This rearrangement joins TRBV12-5 to TRBJ1-5; TRBD1 matches at 9 bases. V shed 7 bases, J shed 3 bases, and the junction held 7 bases outside the gene matches. The CDR3 has 15 residues. Looked up from germline, CDR1 is LGHNT and CDR2 is FRNRAP. The DNA of the CDR3 is TGTGCTAGTGCTCTAGGGACAGGGTACAATCAGCCCCAGCATTTT. This encodes CASALGTGYNQPQHF.

The rearrangement joins TRBV5-1 to TRBJ1-1, with D possibly TRBD1 on 5 matching bases. V lost 0 bases, J lost 4 bases, and 10 bases lay in between. There are 14 residues in the CDR3. In germline, CDR1 is SGHRS, CDR2 YFSETQ. The CDR3 DNA reads as TGCGCCAGCAGCTTGGATGGGGGAGGCACTGAAGCTTTCTTT. Its translation is CASSLDGGGTEAFF.

The rearrangement uses TRBV11-3 and TRBJ2-5; TRBD1 matches at 7 bases. The V gene end was trimmed by 5 bases and the J gene end by 3 bases; junction bases not matched to a gene: 3. CDR1 and CDR2 (germline): SGHNT, YENEEA. The CDR3 has 13 residues. CDR3 nucleotide sequence: TGTGCCAGCAGCCAAGACAGGGAAGAGACCCAGTACTTC. It encodes CASSQDREETQYF.

The chain uses TRBV9 and TRBJ2-3; the D is unclear. V gave up 0 bases and J gave up 2 bases, with 13 bases separating them. Germline V gives CDR1 SGDLS, CDR2 YYNGEE. The CDR3 is made up of 16 amino acids. CDR3 sequence (DNA): TGTGCCAGCAGCGTAGGGCGGATAGTAGCCACAGATACGCAGTATTTT. Protein: CASSVGRIVATDTQYF.

The chain is built from TRBV5-8 and TRBJ2-1; 7 nucleotides align to TRBD1. The J segment lost 5 bases and the V segment lost 3 bases, leaving 2 bases of the junction unmatched. The CDR3 contains 13 residues. Germline V CDR1 and CDR2: SGHTS, YDEGEE. The CDR3: CASSSTGDNEQFF. In DNA form, the CDR3 reads TGTGCCAGCAGCTCTACAGGGGACAATGAGCAGTTCTTC.

The chain is built from TRBV7-9 and TRBJ1-6, with no clear D. Germline V CDR1 and CDR2: SEHNR, FQNEAQ (reference sequence). This CDR3 has 15 amino acids. Trimming cost V 5 bases and J 8 bases, with 16 bases left between them. CDR3 sequence (DNA): TGTGCCAGCAGCGCCGGGGTGTTGAGTGATTCACCCCTCCACTTT. Translation gives CASSAGVLSDSPLHF.

About this clone itself: Sequence at one end of the junction differs from germline and may be a read error. The chain joins TRBV6-1 to TRBJ1-4; 9 bases map to TRBD1. This CDR3 is 13 amino acids long. Germline-derived CDR1 and CDR2 are MNHNS and SASEGT. The CDR3 region has the DNA TGTGCCATCATCGACAGGGGGAATGAAAAACTGCTTTTT. Translated: CAIIDRGNEKLLF.

V is TRBV30 and J is TRBJ1-1, with D unclear. Germline V gene lookup returns CDR1 GTSNPN and CDR2 SVGIG (reference sequence). V lost 8 bases, J lost 5 bases, and 12 bases lay in between. This CDR3 is built from 11 residues. CDR3 sequence: CAGAGRTEAFF. The DNA for the CDR3 is TGTGCCGGTGCGGGCCGGACTGAAGCTTTCTTT.

The chain links TRBV7-9 to TRBJ1-1; D remains ambiguous. Germline-derived CDR1 and CDR2 are SEHNR and FQNEAQ (reference sequence). The CDR3 is 11 residues long. The V and J ends lost 3 bases and 7 bases respectively, with 6 bases between them. The CDR3 bases are TGTGCCAGCAGCTTCGGCGGTGAAGCTTTCTTT. Protein sequence: CASSFGGEAFF.

The chain carries TRBV7-8 and TRBJ1-2; D perhaps matches TRBD1 (5 bases). CDR1 SGHVS and CDR2 FQNEAQ come from the germline V gene. The CDR3 loop spans 16 amino acids. The V gene lost 1 base and the J gene lost 5 bases, with 17 bases spanning the gap. CDR3 sequence: CASSLEGAAIGYGYTF. The CDR3 DNA is TGTGCCAGCAGCTTAGAAGGGGCCGCCATCGGATATGGCTACACCTTC.

The V call is TRBV4-2, the J call TRBJ1-1; tentatively, D is TRBD1 (5 bases). CDR3 length equals 14 residues. Germline values: CDR1 LGHNA, CDR2 YNFKEQ. V was cut by 0 bases and J by 1 base, with 6 bases left in between. In DNA, the CDR3 is TGTGCCAGCAGCCAAGACAGGGCGAACACTGAAGCTTTCTTT. It is translated as CASSQDRANTEAFF.

The CDR3 is CASSYSTGRYGYTF. CDR3 coding DNA: TGTGCCAGCAGTTACTCGACGGGGAGGTATGGCTACACCTTC. This rearrangement joins TRBV6-5 to TRBJ1-2; D ambiguous. In germline, CDR1 is MNHEY, CDR2 SVGAGI. This CDR3 spans 14 amino acids. Trimming pared 0 bases from V and 5 bases from J, leaving 10 bases between.

This clone has a count of ten or more. This chain uses TRBV6-1 with TRBJ1-5; D may be TRBD1 (6 bases). Trimming took off 3 bases at V and 5 bases at J, with 14 bases between the two ends. CDR3 length: 15 amino acids. Looked up from germline, CDR1 is MNHNS and CDR2 is SASEGT. The CDR3 nucleotides read TGTGCCAGCAGTGACCCCGACAGGCCTTATCAGCCCCAGCATTTT. Its protein is CASSDPDRPYQPQHF.

The V call is TRBV5-6, the J call TRBJ2-5; 7 nucleotides align to TRBD1. With the DNA end fitting TRBJ2-7 better, the J assignment may be wrong. Germline assignment: CDR1 SGHDT and CDR2 YYEEEE. The length of the CDR3 is 17 residues. The DNA for the CDR3 is TGTGCCAGCAGCTTGGCCATGTCACCGGGACAGAGCTACGAGCAGTACTTC. Residues: CASSLAMSPGQSYEQYF.